This T cell receptor (beta chain) was sequenced for a study of T cells expressing NK-cell markers. About the research overall: Out of eight donors sequenced, seven tested HCMV-seropositive and the remaining one seronegative.

Turning to this clonotype: Its antigen is still unknown.

This CDR3 is built from 18 residues. Study observations and caveats: Roughly 1.0-7.0% of CD8+ T cells in about 6 donors belonged to dominant NKG2C+ clonotypes. Dominance of the CD3+CD56-NKG2C+ fraction by these clonotypes also held in a handful of donors.

TCRdb reprocessed the 5' RACE reads; each CDR3 protein has one entry and no DNA is given. Recorded for this sample: 200,000 to 300,000 distinct CDR3 sequences. V usage is TRBV3-2 and J usage is TRBJ2-1; TCRdb proposes TRBD2, but this gene call is untestable without DNA. TRBV3-2 is a pseudogene locus. What was sequenced was blood T cells: a sorted CD56 or NKG2C T cell subset, CD4+ or CD8+ T cells, or bulk PBMC T cells (not recorded which). The source is a man between 18 and 29 years old in good health. This CDR3 reads CASSHFLAGPSSYNEQFF.